This TCR beta chain was captured in a study of control samples from healthy donors and cancer patients. Clones were read by immunoSEQ multiplex PCR, and TCRdb kept only the in-frame ones, dropping some. In the table there are 75,000 to 95,000 clones, 84% of which are singletons. V was clipped by 0 bases and J by 6 bases, with 6 bases between them. CDR1 LGHDT and CDR2 YNNKEL come from the germline V gene (reference sequence). The CDR3 sequence is 13 residues long. This receptor was obtained from a man aged 65 to 79 with lung cancer. V gene TRBV3-1 (or the pseudogene TRBV3-2) combines with J gene TRBJ1-5; D not resolved. What was sequenced was PBMCs. CDR3 residues: CASSQDRAQPQHF. For the CDR3, the DNA is TGTGCCAGCAGCCAAGATAGGGCTCAGCCCCAGCATTTT.